The 19 T cell receptor beta chains presented below share a single source sample, sequenced in a study of T-cell reconstitution after alpha-beta-depleted transplantation in children. Unique molecular identifiers were built into the TCRbeta library. TCRdb fed the PCR reads into MiXCR, producing one record per CDR3 protein. The data contain hundreds of thousands of distinct CDR3 sequences, approximately 19% of them singletons. Sequenced material: PBMCs, mostly from graft donor cells, taken 360 days after TCRalphabeta/CD19-depleted stem cell transplant. The receptors were gathered from a male patient aged 2 to 10 who had a stem cell transplant for acute lymphoblastic leukemia, so the T cells may come from the graft donor.

This clonotype was seen more than once but under ten times. The chain has TRBV11-3 and TRBJ1-6; D may be TRBD1 (6 bases). Per the germline V gene, CDR1 is SGHNT and CDR2 is YENEEA. The CDR3 totals 13 residues. The V end was cut by 4 bases, the J end by 13 bases, with 14 bases between. CDR3 amino acids: CASSSKSGGPLHF. The CDR3 coding sequence is TGTGCCAGCAGCTCTAAGAGCGGGGGCCCCCTCCACTTT.

This rearrangement joins TRBV7-9 to TRBJ1-2; 12 bases match TRBD1. The CDR3 contains 16 residues. Per germline, CDR1 SEHNR and CDR2 FQNEAQ (reference sequence). V trimming: 6 bases; J trimming: 4 bases; junction bases outside the gene matches: 9. CDR3 sequence reads: CASRPGQGASGYGYTF. The CDR3 DNA reads TGTGCCAGCAGGCCGGGACAGGGGGCTAGCGGCTATGGCTACACCTTC.

This clonotype was counted only a few times. V and J are TRBV20-1 and TRBJ2-1; D may match TRBD1 or TRBD2 (6 bases each). Trimming left V 2 bases short and J 2 bases short, with 19 bases between. Germline CDR1 and CDR2: DFQATT and SNEGSKA (reference sequence). The CDR3 is made up of 17 amino acids. The CDR3 spells CSARTPFGGPPYNEQFF. CDR3 sequence (DNA): TGCAGTGCTAGAACCCCTTTTGGGGGGCCACCCTACAATGAGCAGTTCTTC.

The genes are TRBV4-1 and TRBJ1-2; no reliable D call. This CDR3 has 13 residues. Trimming stripped 4 bases from V and 3 bases from J, with 9 bases between. CDR1 and CDR2 from the germline V gene are MGHRA and YSYEKL. This CDR3 is CASSPGRDYGYTF. CDR3 bases: TGCGCCAGCAGCCCCGGGCGTGACTATGGCTACACCTTC.

The table lists this clonotype with many counts. This chain links TRBV7-9 with TRBJ1-5, with 10 bases that match TRBD1. Germline values: CDR1 SEHNR, CDR2 FQNEAQ (reference sequence). The V segment lost 5 bases and the J segment 5 bases; nucleotides outside the gene matches: 3. This CDR3 has 14 residues. The CDR3 sequence: CASSPGTGDQPQHF. The CDR3 bases are TGTGCCAGCAGCCCCGGGACAGGGGATCAGCCCCAGCATTTT.

The chain combines TRBV5-4 with TRBJ2-3; D assignment may be TRBD1 or TRBD2 (6 bases each). The CDR3 covers 14 residues. V was clipped by 4 bases and J by 4 bases, with 13 bases between them. From germline, CDR1 is SGHNT and CDR2 YYREEE (reference sequence). For the CDR3, the DNA is TGTGCCAGCAGCCTCTGGGGGGCCGCAGATACGCAGTATTTT. Amino acids: CASSLWGAADTQYF.

The table lists this clonotype with a few counts. The chain has TRBV6-5 and TRBJ2-2, with D possibly TRBD1 on 5 matching bases. This CDR3 spans 17 amino acids. The germline CDR1 and CDR2 sequences are MNHEY and SVGAGI. The V end was cut by 0 bases, the J end by 4 bases, with 15 bases between. CDR3 DNA: TGTGCCAGCAGTTACTCTGTGCAGGGTAGGGGCACCGGGGAGCTGTTTTTT. It translates to CASSYSVQGRGTGELFF.

Many counts were recorded for this clonotype. The chain recombines TRBV29-1 with TRBJ1-1; D possibly corresponds to TRBD1 (5 bases). The V gene lost 4 bases and the J gene lost 3 bases, with 6 bases spanning the gap. CDR1 is SQVTM and CDR2 is ANQGSEA in the germline V gene. This CDR3 is 11 amino acids long. The CDR3 is CSVGQYTEAFF. CDR3 nucleotides: TGCAGCGTTGGACAGTACACTGAAGCTTTCTTT.

This clonotype was found many times. The chain couples TRBV6-6 to TRBJ2-5; no definite D call. The CDR3 is 11 amino acids. Germline values: CDR1 MNHNY, CDR2 SVGAGI (reference sequence). V lost 5 bases and J 3 bases, leaving 4 bases between the germline ends. The CDR3: CASSAKETQYF. The CDR3 DNA reads as TGTGCCAGCAGTGCCAAAGAGACCCAGTACTTC.

This sequence joins TRBV19 and TRBJ2-1; 10 nucleotides align to TRBD1. The CDR3 is made up of 15 amino acids. Unmatched junction bases numbered 9, after V lost 6 bases and J lost 7 bases. Germline CDR1 is LNHDA and CDR2 is SQIVND (reference sequence). CDR3 DNA sequence: TGTGCCAGTAGGCTCCTCCGGGACAGGGGAAATGAGCAGTTCTTC. Its protein product is CASRLLRDRGNEQFF.

This clonotype was observed many times. This chain connects TRBV4-3 to TRBJ1-1; TRBD1 might be the D (6 bases). Trimming left V 0 bases short and J 3 bases short, with 14 bases between. The germline V gene encodes CDR1 LGHNA and CDR2 YSLEER. This CDR3 is built from 16 residues. The CDR3 here is CASSQDSGGWDTEAFF. CDR3 in DNA: TGCGCCAGCAGCCAAGACAGCGGGGGCTGGGACACTGAAGCTTTCTTT.

The rearrangement uses TRBV6-1 and TRBJ2-3; perhaps D is TRBD1 or TRBD2 (5 bases each). Germline lookup yields CDR1 MNHNS and CDR2 SASEGT. The CDR3 consists of 15 residues. The V end lost 6 bases, the J end lost 3 bases, and 16 bases lay between the germline ends. CDR3 coding DNA: TGTGCCAGCAGAGATCGGGGCGCGGGTACAGATACGCAGTATTTT. Its translation: CASRDRGAGTDTQYF.

The gene calls are TRBV5-1 and TRBJ2-5; TRBD1 agrees at 8 bases. The CDR3 length is 15 residues. Germline values: CDR1 SGHRS, CDR2 YFSETQ. V lost 4 bases, J lost 1 base, and 6 bases stayed unmatched. CDR3 amino acids: CASSPTGALQETQYF. For the CDR3, the DNA is TGCGCCAGCAGCCCGACAGGGGCGCTCCAAGAGACCCAGTACTTC. Complete variable domain (other parts from reference TRBV5-1 and TRBJ2-5): KAGVTQTPRYLIKTRGQQVTLSCSPISGHRSVSWYQQTPGQGLQFLFEYFSETQRNKGNFPGRFSGRQFSNSRSEMNVSTLELGDSALYLCASSPTGALQETQYFGPGTRLLVL.

This chain links TRBV20-1 with TRBJ2-2; D call uncertain. The length of the CDR3 is 14 residues. Germline V lookup: CDR1 DFQATT, CDR2 SNEGSKA (reference sequence). Trimming stripped 3 bases from V and 3 bases from J, with 11 bases between. CDR3 region: CSASPLVHTGELFF. CDR3 DNA: TGCAGTGCTAGCCCCCTGGTGCACACCGGGGAGCTGTTTTTT.

This clonotype was detected a few times. The rearrangement joins TRBV5-1 to TRBJ2-1, with 14 bases lining up with TRBD2. J gave up 5 bases and V 4 bases, and 8 bases lay outside the gene matches. Per the germline V gene, CDR1 is SGHRS and CDR2 is YFSETQ. The CDR3 runs 17 residues. CDR3 in amino acids: CASSLGGLAGGHNEQFF. The CDR3 coding sequence is TGCGCCAGCAGCCTGGGAGGACTAGCGGGGGGCCACAATGAGCAGTTCTTC.

In its sample, this clonotype was seen a few times. The genes are TRBV6-1 and TRBJ2-5, with D tentatively TRBD2 (5 bases). CDR1 and CDR2 (germline): MNHNS, SASEGT. The CDR3 sequence is 14 residues long. V was pared by 6 bases and J by 2 bases, with 13 bases between. CDR3 amino acids: CASRSISGQETQYF. The CDR3 DNA follows: TGTGCCAGCAGGTCGATTTCGGGGCAAGAGACCCAGTACTTC.

This chain connects TRBV4-2 to TRBJ2-3; 7 bases are a match to TRBD2. J lost 2 bases, V lost 4 bases, and 12 bases had no gene match. Per germline, CDR1 LGHNA and CDR2 YNFKEQ. The CDR3 has 17 amino acids. The chain's CDR3 is CASSLGGSDWDTDTQYF. CDR3 DNA: TGTGCCAGCAGCCTGGGGGGGAGCGACTGGGACACAGATACGCAGTATTTT.

The V and J genes are TRBV5-1 and TRBJ2-7; 7 positions agree with TRBD1. The trim removed 5 bases at V and 3 bases at J, leaving 11 bases unmatched. This CDR3 comprises 15 residues. Germline V lookup: CDR1 SGHRS, CDR2 YFSETQ. CDR3 sequence (DNA): TGCGCCAGCAGAACAGCATCGACAGGGATCTACGAGCAGTACTTC. Its protein product is CASRTASTGIYEQYF.

This clonotype was detected only a few times. The J gene is TRBJ1-1, the V gene TRBV28; D may be TRBD1 (6 bases). Germline V gene data show CDR1 as MDHEN and CDR2 as SYDVKM. Trimming removed 3 bases from V and 9 bases from J, with 17 bases in between. The CDR3 spans 14 residues. The CDR3 coding sequence is TGTGCCAGCAGTTTGGGAGGGACACTCAATCAAGCTTTCTTT. This codes for CASSLGGTLNQAFF.